The entry that follows covers one TCR beta chain sequence. The antigen is not known. This entry is derived from a study of shared clonotypes between healthy human individuals. Study observations and caveats: Among non-shared clonotypes, generation probabilities were lower than among those shared by all four donors.

Deep-level running was used for the assay. Generated by immunoSEQ multiplex PCR, the TCRdb table keeps only in-frame clones and is missing some. Of 2 million or so clones listed, 95% were seen once; the top ten hold 0.1% to 0.15%. CD4+ cells underwent separation, giving CD45RA+ naive and CD45RA-negative memory subsets. The CDR3 length is 12 residues. Per the germline V gene, CDR1 is WNHNN and CDR2 is SYGVQD (reference sequence). J lost 12 bases, V lost 3 bases, and 6 bases had no gene match. This clonotype was obtained from a man younger than 35 in good health. Sequenced input: naive CD4+ T cells sorted from blood. Stated subset: CD45RA+ positively selected. The chain combines TRBV10-1 with TRBJ2-7, with 9 bases matching TRBD1. The chain's CDR3 is CASSDDGTGLYF. The CDR3 DNA sequence: TGCGCCAGCAGTGACGACGGGACAGGGCTGTACTTC.